This record covers a single T cell receptor (beta chain). The clone's antigen remains unknown. Base qualities are not at hand, and no much larger clone is one base apart. The CDR3 regions of human TCRbeta chains were analyzed by immunosequencing. Per the original workflow: Repertoire TCRs were matched against a reference library of SARS-CoV-2-specific TCRs generated with the MIRA antigen-specificity platform. Breadth was defined as the fraction of unique TCRs that were SARS-CoV-2-associated, and depth was defined as the fraction of total T cells that were SARS-CoV-2-associated. Using the MIRA data, each spike-specific TCR was assigned both to the spike region to which the TCR was reactive and to a CD4 or CD8 class. Log10-transformed breadth and depth values were compared by one-way ANOVA with Sidak's multiple comparisons tests. Drawn from immuneACCESS, this table holds only the in-frame rearrangements with V and J called that TCRdb kept. Clones are partly lost; checked studies trace under half to an unresolved V gene and leave the rest unexplained. Clone size and the V and J calls come from that table; the DNA yielded D and trimming. Within this sample are about 100,000 clones, with 89% of them counted one time only. In total, the top ten clones hold about 3% of the sample.

This sample's time point label indicates: baseline before first vaccination. The treatment or condition label, as the study defines it: meningococcal conjugate vaccine given as trial control. Vaccinee samples came from UK trials COV001 and COV002, including a single-blind randomized controlled phase 2/3 trial of AZD1222 (ChAdOx1 nCoV-19) in healthy adults. For TCRbeta chain sequencing, PBMC samples were collected from trial participants at day 0 and at day 28 after the second dose. This record belongs to a study of T cell responses to AZD1222 COVID-19 vaccine (dated by TCRdb to the early 2020s). In the study overall: A total of 233 trial participants underwent TCR sequencing, of whom 200 to 220 had received two doses of AZD1222 and about 25 had received two doses of the MenACWY control vaccine. Trial participants were enrolled into age subgroups of 18-55, 56-69 and 70-plus years, which contained roughly 140, 27 and 60 TCR-sequenced participants, respectively.

According to the germline V gene (reference sequence), CDR1 reads LNHDA and CDR2 reads SQIVND. Between the V and J ends, shortened by 5 bases and 1 base respectively, the junction contains 9 bases. The CDR3 holds 14 amino acids from the cysteine to the phenylalanine. The CDR3 DNA has 42 bases and is translated from base 1. The paper as a whole reports these results and caveats: Reportedly, almost half of the unique spike-specific TCRs recognized epitopes lying outside the regions that are mutated in the B.1.351 and B.1.1.7 variants. A significant rise in spike-specific TCR breadth and depth was observed after two AZD1222 doses relative to day 0 and relative to MenACWY recipients. Conclusions about previously exposed vaccinees are limited, since just six AZD1222 recipients were seropositive for SARS-CoV-2 at baseline. Because no day 14 peak-response samples were available, the repertoires could be characterized only after the peak T cell response. In the small 56-69-year group, the increase in depth fell short of significance, most likely because of low power. Most participants were white British and females outnumbered males, and the authors suggested that clonal diversity may have been underestimated. The vaccine-associated CD4 TCRs covered the entire spike protein, and the dominant responses fell in regions 160-218 and 743-854.

The sequence is built from TRBV19 and TRBJ1-5; TRBD1 might be the D gene, on 5 matching bases. The input for sequencing was peripheral blood, taken on day 0 of MenACWY control vaccination. The sequence came from an adult in good health. The CDR3 loop reads CASSPRGSNQPQHF. The nucleotide sequence reads as follows: TGTGCCAGTAGTCCCCGGGGGAGCAATCAGCCCCAGCATTTT.